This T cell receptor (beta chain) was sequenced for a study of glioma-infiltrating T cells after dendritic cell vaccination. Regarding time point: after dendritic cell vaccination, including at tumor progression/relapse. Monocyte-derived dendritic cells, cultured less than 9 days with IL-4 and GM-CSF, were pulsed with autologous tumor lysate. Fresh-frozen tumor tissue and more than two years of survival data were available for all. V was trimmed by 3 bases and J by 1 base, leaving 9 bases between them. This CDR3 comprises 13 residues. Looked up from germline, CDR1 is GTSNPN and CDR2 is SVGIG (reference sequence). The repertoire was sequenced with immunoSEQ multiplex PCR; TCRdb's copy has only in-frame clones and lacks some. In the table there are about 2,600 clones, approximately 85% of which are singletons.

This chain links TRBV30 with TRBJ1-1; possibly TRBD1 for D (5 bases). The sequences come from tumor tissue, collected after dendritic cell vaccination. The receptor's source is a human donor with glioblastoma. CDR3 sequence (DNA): TGTGCCTGGAGATTAAGGGGGAACACTGAAGCTTTCTTT. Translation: CAWRLRGNTEAFF.